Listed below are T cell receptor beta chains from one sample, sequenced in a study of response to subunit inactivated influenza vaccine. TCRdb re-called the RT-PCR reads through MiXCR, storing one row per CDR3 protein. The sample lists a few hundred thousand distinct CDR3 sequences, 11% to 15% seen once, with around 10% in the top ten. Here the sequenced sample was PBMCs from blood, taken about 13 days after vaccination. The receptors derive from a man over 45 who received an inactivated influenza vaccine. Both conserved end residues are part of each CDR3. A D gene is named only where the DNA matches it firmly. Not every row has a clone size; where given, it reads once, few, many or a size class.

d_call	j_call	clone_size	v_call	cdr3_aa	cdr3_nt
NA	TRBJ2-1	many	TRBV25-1	CASMKVVYLDNEQFF	TGTGCCAGCATGAAGGTTGTTTACCTCGACAATGAGCAGTTCTTC
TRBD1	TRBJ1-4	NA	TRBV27	CASSQGTGEKLFF	TGTGCCAGCAGTCAAGGGACAGGTGAAAAACTGTTTTTT
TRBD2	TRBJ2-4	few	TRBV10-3	CAISDIAGVRAKNIQYF	TGTGCCATCAGTGACATAGCGGGAGTGCGAGCCAAAAACATTCAGTACTTC
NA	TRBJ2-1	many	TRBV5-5	CASSLDLGNEQFF	TGTGCCAGCAGCTTGGACTTGGGGAATGAGCAGTTCTTC
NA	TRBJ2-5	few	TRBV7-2	CASSKIYSPDQETQYF	TGTGCCAGCAGCAAAATCTACTCCCCGGACCAAGAGACCCAGTACTTC
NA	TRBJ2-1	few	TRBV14	CASSSRWENEQFF	TGTGCCAGCAGCTCAAGATGGGAAAATGAGCAGTTCTTC
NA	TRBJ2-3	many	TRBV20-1	CSARALRSTDTQYF	TGCAGTGCTAGGGCCCTCCGCAGCACAGATACGCAGTATTTT
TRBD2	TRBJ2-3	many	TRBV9	CASSLRTSGSGSDTQYF	TGTGCCAGCAGCCTACGGACTAGCGGGAGTGGATCAGATACGCAGTATTTT
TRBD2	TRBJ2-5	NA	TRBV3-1	CASSQERTSGRKETQYF	TGTGCCAGCAGCCAAGAACGGACTAGCGGTAGGAAGGAGACCCAGTACTTC
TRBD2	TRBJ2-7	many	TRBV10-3	CASRFGLAGTAGEQYF	TGTGCCAGCCGATTTGGACTAGCGGGGACCGCCGGCGAGCAGTACTTC